The source of this T cell receptor (beta chain) is a study of blood T cell repertoires in COVID-19. Study-level background: Sites across the United States, Italy and Spain contributed samples from acute and convalescent COVID-19.

V shed 2 bases and J shed 9 bases, with 6 bases lying between them. Germline V lookup: CDR1 KGHDR, CDR2 SFDVKD. The CDR3 loop spans 11 amino acids. Methods used by the authors: Reference gene primer amplification gave nucleated cell count estimates. Sequencing was performed with immunoSEQ multiplex PCR; in TCRdb, only in-frame clones are kept and a portion is missing. The DNA was the basis for D and trimming; V, J and clone size are from that table. The sample lists some 20,000 clones, approximately 86% occurring once. The V gene is TRBV24-1, the J gene TRBJ1-2; D call uncertain. The material sequenced was peripheral blood. This sequence was found in a human donor in a cohort sampled during active COVID-19. The DNA of the CDR3 is TGTGCCACCAGTGATTCCCTCCGCTACACCTTC. Translation gives CATSDSLRYTF.